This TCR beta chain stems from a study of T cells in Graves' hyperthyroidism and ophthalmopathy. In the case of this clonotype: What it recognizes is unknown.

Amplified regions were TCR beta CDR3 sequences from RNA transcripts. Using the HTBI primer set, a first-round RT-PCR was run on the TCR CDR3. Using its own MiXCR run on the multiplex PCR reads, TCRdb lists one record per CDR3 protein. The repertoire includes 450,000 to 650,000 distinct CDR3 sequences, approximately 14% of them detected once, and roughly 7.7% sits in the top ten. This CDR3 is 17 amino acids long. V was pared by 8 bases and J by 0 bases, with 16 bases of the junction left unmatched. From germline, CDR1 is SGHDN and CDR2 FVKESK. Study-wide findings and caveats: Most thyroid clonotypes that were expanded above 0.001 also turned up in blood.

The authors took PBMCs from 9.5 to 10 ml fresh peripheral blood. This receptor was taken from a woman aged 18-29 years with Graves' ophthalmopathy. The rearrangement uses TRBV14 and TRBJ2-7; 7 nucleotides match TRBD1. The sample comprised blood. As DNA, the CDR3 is TGTGCCAGCTCCACCAAAGCCTCCGGGACAGTCTCCTACGAGCAGTACTTC. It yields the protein CASSTKASGTVSYEQYF.